This T cell receptor beta chain derives from a study of cytomegalovirus exposure and HLA in healthy donors. Amplification used 60 Vbeta primers and 13 Jbeta primers. Libraries were prepared by immunoSEQ multiplex PCR; TCRdb keeps only in-frame clonotypes and omits some of them. The sample lists 100,000 to 150,000 clones, about two thirds seen once, with 3% to 4% in the top ten. This CDR3 has 13 residues. CDR1 is MNHNS and CDR2 is SASEGT in the germline V gene. V was clipped by 6 bases and J by 0 bases, with 8 bases between them. The chain employs TRBV6-1 and TRBJ1-2; no definite D call. Sequenced: PBMCs. This clonotype was sampled from a man aged 30-40 years in good health and CMV-seronegative. CDR3 in amino acids: CASRGSSNYGYTF. For the CDR3, the DNA is TGTGCCAGCAGGGGCAGTTCTAACTATGGCTACACCTTC.